Listed here are 18 T cell receptor beta chains from one sample, sequenced in a study of blood T cell repertoires in COVID-19. The assay was immunoSEQ multiplex PCR, and TCRdb's table has in-frame clones only and misses some. The sample has about 210,000 clones, roughly nine tenths seen once. The sample was peripheral blood. The source of these receptors is a man aged 35 to 55 with acute or convalescent COVID-19.

This chain links TRBV14 with TRBJ2-7, with TRBD1 matching 11 bases. Per germline, CDR1 SGHDN and CDR2 FVKESK. V lost 4 bases, J lost 6 bases, and 11 bases stayed unmatched. The CDR3 spans 16 residues. CDR3 nucleotide sequence: TGTGCCAGCAGCCGTCCCGGGACAGGGGGACTAGGCGAGCAGTACTTC. Protein product: CASSRPGTGGLGEQYF.

This rearrangement joins TRBV7-2 to TRBJ2-3; 12 positions match TRBD2. Trimming cost V 6 bases and J 6 bases; bases outside gene matches: 10. Germline-derived CDR1 and CDR2 are SGHTA and FQGNSA. This CDR3 is 16 amino acids long. CDR3 in amino acids: CASRPPGLAGIDTQYF. Here the CDR3 DNA reads TGTGCCAGCAGACCCCCCGGACTAGCGGGAATCGATACGCAGTATTTT. Variable domain in full (rest from reference TRBV7-2 and TRBJ2-3): GAGVSQSPSNKVTEKGKDVELRCDPISGHTALYWYRQSLGQGLEFLIYFQGNSAPDKSGLPSDRFSAERTGGSVSTLTIQRTQQEDSAVYLCASRPPGLAGIDTQYFGPGTRLTVL.

The chain recombines TRBV2 with TRBJ2-1; D uncertain. V gave up 2 bases and J gave up 0 bases, with 8 bases separating them. The CDR3 consists of 15 residues. Germline V CDR1 and CDR2: SNHLY, FYNNEI. CDR3 sequence reads: CASSEQERSYNEQFF. For the CDR3, the DNA is TGTGCCAGCAGTGAACAGGAACGCTCCTACAATGAGCAGTTCTTC.

In its sample, this clone was seen once. The chain links TRBV4-1 to TRBJ1-2; a weak D match, TRBD1 (5 bases). The CDR3 is 14 residues long. The germline gives CDR1 MGHRA, CDR2 YSYEKL. Trimming took 3 bases from V and 4 from J, leaving 12 bases between them. The DNA of the CDR3 is TGCGCCAGCAGCCAGTCCGGGGGGAGCTATGGCTACACCTTC. Protein sequence: CASSQSGGSYGYTF.

This chain joins TRBV9 and TRBJ2-1, with D possibly TRBD2 on 8 matching bases. Per the germline V gene, CDR1 is SGDLS and CDR2 is YYNGEE. The CDR3 is made up of 16 amino acids. The V end lost 0 bases, the J end lost 4 bases, and 14 bases lay between the germline ends. The CDR3 protein is CASSVAGGGVYNEQFF. The CDR3 DNA follows: TGTGCCAGCAGCGTAGCGGGAGGGGGCGTATACAATGAGCAGTTCTTC. Full variable domain (missing parts from reference TRBV9 and TRBJ2-1): DSGVTQTPKHLITATGQRVTLRCSPRSGDLSVYWYQQSLDQGLQFLIQYYNGEERAKGNILERFSAQQFPDLHSELNLSSLELGDSALYFCASSVAGGGVYNEQFFGPGTRLTVL.

The chain has TRBV12-3 or TRBV12-4 and TRBJ2-7; D gene ambiguous. The V gene lost 3 bases and the J gene lost 4 bases, with 4 bases spanning the gap. CDR3 size: 11 residues. The CDR3 bases are TGTGCCAGCAGTTTCAGGTACGAGCAGTACTTC. Protein: CASSFRYEQYF.

This clone was observed a few times. J is TRBJ1-4 and V is TRBV5-1; D not certain. This CDR3 is 12 amino acids long. Per germline, CDR1 SGHRS and CDR2 YFSETQ. The V gene lost 1 base and the J gene lost 10 bases, with 8 bases spanning the gap. In DNA, the CDR3 is TGCGCCAGCAGCTTGCGTAACGGAAAACTGTTTTTT. As protein: CASSLRNGKLFF.

The V gene is TRBV27, the J gene TRBJ2-7; TRBD1 matches at 8 bases. This CDR3 region has 14 residues. The junction had 1 base not matched to a gene; V was cut back by 3 bases and J by 0 bases. The germline V gene has CDR1 MNHEY and CDR2 SMNVEV (reference sequence). CDR3 protein: CASSFQGASYEQYF. DNA for the CDR3: TGTGCCAGCAGTTTCCAGGGGGCCTCCTACGAGCAGTACTTC.

This clone was observed a handful of times. The chain recombines TRBV5-5 with TRBJ1-2, with a possible D match to TRBD1 (5 bases). V lost 0 bases to trimming and J lost 2 bases, with 11 bases between them. Germline CDR1 SGHKS, CDR2 YYEKEE (reference sequence). The CDR3 is 15 amino acids. The CDR3: CASSLAQRGNYGYTF. DNA of the CDR3: TGTGCCAGCAGCTTGGCCCAAAGGGGAAACTATGGCTACACCTTC.

This chain uses TRBV4-1 with TRBJ2-2; 7 positions agree with TRBD2. Germline V gene lookup returns CDR1 MGHRA and CDR2 YSYEKL. The CDR3 covers 15 residues. The junction had 10 bases not matched to a gene; V was cut back by 4 bases and J by 8 bases. CDR3: CASSPGTIVVGELFF. The CDR3 DNA reads TGCGCCAGCAGCCCCGGGACTATCGTTGTTGGGGAGCTGTTTTTT.

V usage is TRBV9 and J usage is TRBJ2-7; 7 positions match TRBD2. The CDR3 contains 16 residues. After removal of 2 bases from V and 6 bases from J, the junction contained 14 bases not matched to a gene. Germline CDR1 reads SGDLS; CDR2 reads YYNGEE. This chain's CDR3 is CASSVSPLSGVGEQYF. The CDR3 bases are TGTGCCAGCAGCGTCTCCCCTCTAAGCGGGGTGGGCGAGCAGTACTTC.

This clone was seen only a few times. This chain links TRBV12-3 or TRBV12-4 with TRBJ1-1; TRBD1 is a possible D gene (5 bases). This CDR3 is 13 amino acids long. Between the trimmed V and J ends, which lost 3 bases and 7 bases, there was a span of 12 bases. The CDR3 DNA is TGTGCCAGCAGTTTCTTTGGGAGGGGTGAAGCTTTCTTT. Translation: CASSFFGRGEAFF.

This clone occurred once. The CDR3 nucleotides read TGTGCCAGCAGTCGGGGACAGGGCTACGAGCAGTACTTC. Protein product: CASSRGQGYEQYF. The chain carries TRBV6-5 and TRBJ2-7; 9 bases are shared with TRBD1. The germline V gene encodes CDR1 MNHEY and CDR2 SVGAGI. The CDR3 loop spans 13 amino acids. Trimming took 5 bases from V and 3 from J; bases not matched to a gene: 2.

The chain links TRBV7-6 to TRBJ1-5; possible D gene TRBD1, 5 bases. This CDR3 is built from 17 residues. Germline CDR1 SGHVS, CDR2 FNYEAQ. With 8 bases removed from V and 2 bases from J, the gap between germline ends came to 22 bases. The DNA for the CDR3 is TGTGCCAGCGCCTCCCATCGGGGGTTGGGTGGCAATCAGCCCCAGCATTTT. Its translation is CASASHRGLGGNQPQHF.

The chain carries TRBV19 and TRBJ2-1; 11 positions agree with TRBD1. The CDR3 has 16 amino acids. V trimming: 5 bases; J trimming: 8 bases; junction bases outside the gene matches: 11. Per the germline V gene, CDR1 is LNHDA and CDR2 is SQIVND (reference sequence). The CDR3 is CASSSPGTGGGDEQFF. In DNA, the CDR3 is TGTGCCAGTAGTTCTCCCGGGACAGGGGGAGGCGATGAGCAGTTCTTC. The whole variable domain, filled in from reference TRBV19 and TRBJ2-1, reads DGGITQSPKYLFRKEGQNVTLSCEQNLNHDAMYWYRQDPGQGLRLIYYSQIVNDFQKGDIAEGYSVSREKKESFPLTVTSAQKNPTAFYLCASSSPGTGGGDEQFFGPGTRLTVL.

CDR3 nucleotide sequence: TGCGCCAGCAGCTTGGGGGCGACCCAAAGCATTAACGAGCAGTACTTC. This codes for CASSLGATQSINEQYF. The rearrangement links TRBV5-1 to TRBJ2-7, with D uncertain. This CDR3 region has 16 residues. CDR1 SGHRS and CDR2 YFSETQ come from the germline V gene. V dropped 0 bases and J dropped 5 bases, with 18 bases sitting between them.

This chain links TRBV3-1 (or the pseudogene TRBV3-2) with TRBJ2-7, with D perhaps TRBD2 (6 bases). V lost 0 bases, J lost 6 bases, and 12 bases lay in between. Germline V CDR1 and CDR2: LGHDT, YNNKEL (reference sequence). This CDR3 has 14 amino acids. CDR3 nucleotides: TGTGCCAGCAGCCAAGAGCTAAGGGAGGTCGAGCAGTACTTC. Translation gives CASSQELREVEQYF.

J is TRBJ2-5 and V is TRBV9, with 7 bases fitting TRBD2. The germline gives CDR1 SGDLS, CDR2 YYNGEE. The CDR3 runs 15 residues. Trimming at V came to 2 bases and at J to 2 bases, leaving 6 bases not matched to a gene. CDR3 DNA: TGTGCCAGCAGCGTCGCGGGAGCGATACAAGAGACCCAGTACTTC. Translated: CASSVAGAIQETQYF.